This is a list of T cell receptor beta chains from one sample in a study of T-cell reconstitution after alpha-beta-depleted transplantation in children. One entry per CDR3 protein results from TCRdb running MiXCR on the PCR reads. The sample yields about 350,000 distinct CDR3 sequences, roughly 13% seen once. The sequencing used PBMCs, collected from the stem cell graft. Receptors were obtained from a human donor who donated a stem cell graft to a child with Fanconi anemia. CDR3s include the opening cysteine and the closing phenylalanine or tryptophan. A D gene is named only where the DNA matches it firmly. Expanded clones are given a class, and other clones once, few, many or no size at all.

DNA	CDR3	size	D	V	J
TGTGCCAGCAGCCAGGTGCGGGCAGGTGGAAACACCATATATTTT	CASSQVRAGGNTIYF	few	.	TRBV4-2	TRBJ1-3
TGTGCCAGCGGGACAGTGAGACGCAATCAGCCCCAGCATTTT	CASGTVRRNQPQHF	.	TRBD1	TRBV6-2/TRBV6-3	TRBJ1-5
TGTGCCAGCAGCTTCACAGGGTTCCAGCCCCAGCATTTT	CASSFTGFQPQHF	.	.	TRBV7-2	TRBJ1-5
TGCAGTGCTAGCGGTAGGGGGACTAGCACAGATACGCAGTATTTT	CSASGRGTSTDTQYF	few	.	TRBV20-1	TRBJ2-3
TGTGCCAGCTCACCCCCTTTTGAGATAAATGAGCAGTTCTTC	CASSPPFEINEQFF	few	.	TRBV18	TRBJ2-1
TGCGCCAGCAGTAGGGGGGGGAACGATGAGCAGTTCTTC	CASSRGGNDEQFF	.	.	TRBV10-1	TRBJ2-1
TGTGCCAGCAGCGAGTGGACAGGGACAAGTGAGACCCAGTACTTC	CASSEWTGTSETQYF	.	TRBD1	TRBV9	TRBJ2-5
TGCAGCGTTGCCGGACAGGGTAGCAATCAGCCCCAGCATTTT	CSVAGQGSNQPQHF	.	TRBD1	TRBV29-1	TRBJ1-5
TGCGCCAGCAGCTTGATGGACAGGGTACTCAATGAGCAGTTCTTC	CASSLMDRVLNEQFF	few	TRBD1	TRBV5-1	TRBJ2-1
TGTGCCACCAGCTGGGGGTCTGAAGCTTTCTTT	CATSWGSEAFF	.	.	TRBV24-1	TRBJ1-1
TGTGCCAGCTCAGTTATTGGGGCTAAATATGGCTACACCTTC	CASSVIGAKYGYTF	.	.	TRBV12-3/TRBV12-4	TRBJ1-2
TGTGCCGCTTCCGCTGAGGGGCGTAATGACGAGCAGTACTTC	CAASAEGRNDEQYF	.	.	TRBV27	TRBJ2-7